The sample holds one count of the clone carrying this T cell receptor beta chain. The target antigen is unknown. This entry comes from a study of cytomegalovirus exposure and HLA in healthy donors. Study-level information: HLA-typed donors were the source of approximately 88 million unique TCRs, which an early data release held. Genotyping of hundreds of donors showed that 80% to 90% belonged to the Caucasian-associated ancestry cluster. General study findings and limits: The investigators catalogued 150 to 200 TCR beta chains as cytomegalovirus-associated.

Use of 60 Vbeta and 13 Jbeta primers characterized the PCR. Profiling relied on immunoSEQ multiplex PCR, and the TCRdb table lists in-frame clones only, not all of them. Here the sample spans around 120,000 clones, about 75% being singletons. The TCR was taken from a man aged 55 to 70 in good health and CMV-seropositive. Source material: PBMCs.

CDR3 coding DNA: TGTGCCAGCAGTTTAAACAGGGAAGGGTTAGGTACTAATGAAAAACTGTTTTTT. This encodes CASSLNREGLGTNEKLFF. The V gene is TRBV28, the J gene TRBJ1-4; possibly TRBD1 for D (6 bases). Trimming cost V 2 bases and J 2 bases, with 18 bases left between them. Germline V gene sequence: CDR1 MDHEN, CDR2 SYDVKM. The CDR3 consists of 18 residues.